The present T cell receptor beta chain was sequenced within a study of radiotherapy plus CTLA-4 blockade in lung cancer. Whole-study findings and limits: Radiotherapy plus ipilimumab was followed by expansion in blood of tumor-derived TCR clones.

About this clone: Its antigen is undetermined.

Here immunoSEQ multiplex PCR was the method, and the copy in TCRdb shows in-frame clones only, minus some. The table has approximately 110,000 clones, more than 65% seen once; the top ten hold about 3.3%. This CDR3 comprises 11 residues. The germline V gene has CDR1 DFQATT and CDR2 SNEGSKA (reference sequence). V shed 5 bases, J shed 4 bases, and the junction held 1 base outside the gene matches. The rearrangement uses TRBV20-1 and TRBJ1-2; TRBD1 matches 7 bases. The sequence came from a human donor with non-small cell lung cancer that progressed on radiotherapy plus ipilimumab. Some clones in this sample may be carry-over from other donors' samples. The input for sequencing was peripheral blood, taken from a patient treated with radiotherapy plus ipilimumab. The DNA for the CDR3 is TGCAGTGCTGGGACAGCCTATGGCTACACCTTC. Protein: CSAGTAYGYTF.